This T cell receptor beta chain is from a study of sequential checkpoint blockade in melanoma. Across the study: First-line arms were nivolumab then ipilimumab, or the reverse, randomized 1:1. Each arm's sequence ended with maintenance nivolumab.

Worth noting for this clone: One junction end disagrees with the germline gene, perhaps due to a read error.

Repertoires were generated with immunoSEQ multiplex PCR, while TCRdb's copy carries only in-frame clones and drops some. The data show over 15,000 clones, about 86% seen once. CDR3 length: 12 residues. Germline values: CDR1 SGDLS, CDR2 YYNGEE. Treatment indicated: randomized to nivolumab then ipilimumab (arm A) or the reverse (arm B). DNA-damaging chemotherapy had not been given to any patient beforehand. Sorted cells were live CD3+CD8+, lacking CD19 and CD56, from PBMCs. This material consisted of CD8+ T cells sorted from blood (inferred from file names), taken from a patient given nivolumab and ipilimumab in sequence. The chain has TRBV9 and TRBJ2-3; no reliable D call. The sequence derives from a human donor with melanoma. The CDR3 is CASSVGYSGWHF. The CDR3 DNA is TGTGCCAGCAGCGTAGGCTACTCCGGGTGGCATTTT.